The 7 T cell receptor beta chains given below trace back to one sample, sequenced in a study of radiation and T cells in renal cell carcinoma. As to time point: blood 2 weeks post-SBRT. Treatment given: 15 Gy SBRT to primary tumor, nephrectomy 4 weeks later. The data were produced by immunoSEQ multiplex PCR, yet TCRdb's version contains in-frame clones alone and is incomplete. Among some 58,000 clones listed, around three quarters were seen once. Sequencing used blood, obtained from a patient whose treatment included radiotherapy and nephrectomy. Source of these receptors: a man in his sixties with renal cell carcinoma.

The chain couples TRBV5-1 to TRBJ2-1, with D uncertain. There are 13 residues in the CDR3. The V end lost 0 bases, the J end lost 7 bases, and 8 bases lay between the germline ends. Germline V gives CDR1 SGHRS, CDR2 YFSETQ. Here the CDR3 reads CASSLAVENEQFF. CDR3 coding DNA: TGCGCCAGCAGCTTGGCAGTTGAGAATGAGCAGTTCTTC. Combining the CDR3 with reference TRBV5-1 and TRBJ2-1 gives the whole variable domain KAGVTQTPRYLIKTRGQQVTLSCSPISGHRSVSWYQQTPGQGLQFLFEYFSETQRNKGNFPGRFSGRQFSNSRSEMNVSTLELGDSALYLCASSLAVENEQFFGPGTRLTVL.

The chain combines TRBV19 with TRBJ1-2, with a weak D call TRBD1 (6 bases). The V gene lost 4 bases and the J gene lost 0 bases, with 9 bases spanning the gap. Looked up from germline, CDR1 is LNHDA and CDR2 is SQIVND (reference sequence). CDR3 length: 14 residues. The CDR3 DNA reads TGTGCCAGTAGTAGGACAGATACTAACTATGGCTACACCTTC. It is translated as CASSRTDTNYGYTF.

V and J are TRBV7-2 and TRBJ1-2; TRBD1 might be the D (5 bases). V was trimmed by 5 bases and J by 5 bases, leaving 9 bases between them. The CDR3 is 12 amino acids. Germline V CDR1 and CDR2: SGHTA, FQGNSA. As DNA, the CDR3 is TGTGCCAGCAGCCCAAGGGGTTATGGCTACACCTTC. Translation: CASSPRGYGYTF.

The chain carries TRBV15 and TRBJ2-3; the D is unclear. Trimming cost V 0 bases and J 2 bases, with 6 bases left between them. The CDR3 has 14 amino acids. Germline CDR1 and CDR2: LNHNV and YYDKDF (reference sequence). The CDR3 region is CATSRDLNTDTQYF. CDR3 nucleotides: TGTGCCACCAGCAGAGATCTGAACACAGATACGCAGTATTTT.

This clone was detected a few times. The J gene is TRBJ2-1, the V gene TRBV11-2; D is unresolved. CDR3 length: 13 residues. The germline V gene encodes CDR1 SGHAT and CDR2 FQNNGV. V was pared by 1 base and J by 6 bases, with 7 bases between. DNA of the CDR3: TGTGCCAGCAGCTTAGGTCACTCCAATGAGCAGTTCTTC. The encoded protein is CASSLGHSNEQFF.

The CDR3 DNA sequence: TGTGCCAGCAGTTACCCCCGGGGAGGGGGAAACACTGAAGCTTTCTTT. Translation: CASSYPRGGGNTEAFF. V usage is TRBV6-6 and J usage is TRBJ1-1; a possible D gene is TRBD1 (6 bases). The V gene lost 2 bases and the J gene lost 2 bases, with 15 bases spanning the gap. This CDR3 has 16 amino acids. Germline CDR1 MNHNY, CDR2 SVGAGI (reference sequence).

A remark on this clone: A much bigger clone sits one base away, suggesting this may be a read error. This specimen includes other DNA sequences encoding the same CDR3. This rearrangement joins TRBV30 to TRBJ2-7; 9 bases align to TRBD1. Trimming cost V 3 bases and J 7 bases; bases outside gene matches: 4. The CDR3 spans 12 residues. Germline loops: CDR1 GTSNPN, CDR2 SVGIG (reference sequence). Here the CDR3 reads CAWRTGGAEQYF. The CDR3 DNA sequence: TGTGCCTGGAGGACAGGGGGGGCAGAGCAGTACTTC.